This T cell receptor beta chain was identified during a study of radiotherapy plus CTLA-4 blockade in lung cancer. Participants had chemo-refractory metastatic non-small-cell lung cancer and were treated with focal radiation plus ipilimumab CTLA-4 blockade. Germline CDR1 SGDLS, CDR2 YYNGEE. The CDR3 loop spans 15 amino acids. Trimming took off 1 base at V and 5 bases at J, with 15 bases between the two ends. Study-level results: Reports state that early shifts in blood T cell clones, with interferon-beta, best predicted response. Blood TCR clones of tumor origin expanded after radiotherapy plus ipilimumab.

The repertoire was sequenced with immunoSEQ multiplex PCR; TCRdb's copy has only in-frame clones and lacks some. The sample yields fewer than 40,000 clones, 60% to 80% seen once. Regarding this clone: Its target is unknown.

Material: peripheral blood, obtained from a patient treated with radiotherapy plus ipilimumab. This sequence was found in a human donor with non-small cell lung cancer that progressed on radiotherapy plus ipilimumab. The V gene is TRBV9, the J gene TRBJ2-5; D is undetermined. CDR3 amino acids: CASSVISTAGETQYF. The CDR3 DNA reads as TGTGCCAGCAGCGTAATTAGTACGGCCGGGGAGACCCAGTACTTC.